Below, one T cell receptor (beta chain) is given with its context. The antigen remains undetermined. This entry belongs to a study of persistence of HIV-infected CD4 T cells. The stimulus was lysate of CMV-infected fibroblasts, 8.5 to 10 ug/mL. Sorting of responding CD4+ T cells relied on upregulated CD40 ligand together with CD69. Donors had undetectable plasma HIV-1 RNA, under 50 copies/mL, for 4+ years. This was the immunoSEQ version 4 assay in survey mode. Assay: immunoSEQ multiplex PCR; the TCRdb copy retains only in-frame clones and omits some. The sample yields 7,500 to 8,500 clones, about 61% seen once. V dropped 5 bases and J dropped 8; count of bases not matched to a gene: 4. Per germline, CDR1 MNHNY and CDR2 SVGAGI (reference sequence). The CDR3 has 13 residues.

This TCR was recovered from an adult man with HIV who was CMV-seropositive. The J gene is TRBJ1-2, the V gene TRBV6-6; 11 bases fit TRBD1. The specimen was CD4+ T cells sorted from PBMCs after roughly 18-hour stimulation, collected from a patient who received antiretroviral therapy. DNA for the CDR3: TGTGCCAGCAGTATGGGACAGGGGGGCGGCTACACCTTC. Translating it yields CASSMGQGGGYTF.